These 2 T cell receptor beta chains were sequenced from one sample in a study of OX40 agonist ivuxolimab in advanced cancers. TCRdb's table, derived via immunoSEQ multiplex PCR, lists solely in-frame clones and lacks some. The data show fewer than 40,000 clones, with 80% seen just once and 9.5% to 10% held by the top ten. The sample here was CD4+ or CD8+ T cells sorted from blood, taken in a trial of the OX40 agonist ivuxolimab. All receptors come from an adult with an advanced solid tumor such as melanoma, head and neck, liver or kidney cancer.

This chain uses TRBV7-2 with TRBJ2-5; no firm D call. This CDR3 has 12 amino acids. V was pared by 5 bases and J by 3 bases, with 7 bases between. The germline CDR1 and CDR2 sequences are SGHTA and FQGNSA. This chain's CDR3 is CASSTNEETQYF. CDR3 nucleotide sequence: TGTGCCAGCAGCACTAATGAAGAGACCCAGTACTTC.

The chain links TRBV5-1 to TRBJ2-1; tentative D call: TRBD2 (5 bases). The CDR3 is made up of 13 amino acids. V lost 0 bases, J lost 9 bases, and 10 bases lay in between. The germline gives CDR1 SGHRS, CDR2 YFSETQ. The CDR3 bases are TGCGCCAGCAGCTTGGTTGGGAGTGGTGAGCAGTTCTTC. Translation gives CASSLVGSGEQFF.